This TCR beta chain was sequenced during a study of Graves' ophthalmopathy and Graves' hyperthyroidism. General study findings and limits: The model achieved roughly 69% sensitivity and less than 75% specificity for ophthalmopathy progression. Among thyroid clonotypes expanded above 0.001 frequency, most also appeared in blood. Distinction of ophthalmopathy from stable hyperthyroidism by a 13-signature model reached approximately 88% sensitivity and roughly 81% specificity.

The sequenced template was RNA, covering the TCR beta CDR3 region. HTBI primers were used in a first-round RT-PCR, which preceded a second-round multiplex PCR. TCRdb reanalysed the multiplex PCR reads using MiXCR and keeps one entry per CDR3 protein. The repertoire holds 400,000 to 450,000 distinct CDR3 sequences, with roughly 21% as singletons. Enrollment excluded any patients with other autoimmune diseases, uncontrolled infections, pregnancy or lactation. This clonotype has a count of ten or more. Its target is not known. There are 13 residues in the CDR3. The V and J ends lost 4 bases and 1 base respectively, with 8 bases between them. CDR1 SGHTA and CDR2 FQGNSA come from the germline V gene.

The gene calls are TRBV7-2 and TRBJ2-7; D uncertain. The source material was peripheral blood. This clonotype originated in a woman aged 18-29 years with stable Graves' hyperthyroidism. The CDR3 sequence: CASSSTTSYEQYF. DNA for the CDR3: TGTGCCAGCAGCTCTACTACTTCCTACGAGCAGTACTTC.